The 22 T cell receptor beta chains given below trace back to one sample, sequenced in a study of siplizumab effects on memory and regulatory T cells. Method: immunoSEQ multiplex PCR; TCRdb's copy keeps in-frame clones and lacks some. This sample has 110,000 or so clones; about 91% occur once, and the top ten carry 0.65% to 0.9%. Input material: Tregs sorted from blood. The source is a human donor in good health.

V and J are TRBV4-1 and TRBJ1-2; no reliable D call. Germline V gene data show CDR1 as MGHRA and CDR2 as YSYEKL. Trimming took 0 bases from V and 2 from J, leaving 10 bases between them. The CDR3 sequence is 15 residues long. CDR3 nucleotide sequence: TGCGCCAGCAGCCAAGAGTCAGGACGCAACTATGGCTACACCTTC. Translating it yields CASSQESGRNYGYTF.

This clone has a handful of counts. CDR3 in DNA: TGTGCCAGAGCGGACAGCTCCTATAATTCACCCCTCCACTTT. Translated: CARADSSYNSPLHF. V and J are TRBV9 and TRBJ1-6; D may be TRBD1 (6 bases). Germline V gene data show CDR1 as SGDLS and CDR2 as YYNGEE. V was clipped by 8 bases and J by 0 bases, with 9 bases between them. The CDR3 loop spans 14 amino acids.

This sequence joins TRBV5-5 and TRBJ2-3, with 7 positions matching TRBD1. Germline loops: CDR1 SGHKS, CDR2 YYEKEE (reference sequence). The trim removed 0 bases at V and 5 bases at J, leaving 6 bases unmatched. This CDR3 contains 15 residues. CDR3 loop: CASSLDGTALDTQYF. The DNA of the CDR3 is TGTGCCAGCAGCTTGGACGGGACAGCTTTAGATACGCAGTATTTT.

V usage is TRBV5-6 and J usage is TRBJ2-5; D is unresolved. There are 12 residues in the CDR3. CDR1 and CDR2 (germline): SGHDT, YYEEEE. Trimming shortened V by 7 bases and J by 4 bases, and 11 bases separated the two germline ends. The CDR3 protein is CASGLRRETQYF. For the CDR3, the DNA is TGTGCCAGCGGTCTTCGGCGAGAGACCCAGTACTTC.

The chain combines TRBV2 with TRBJ2-3, with D possibly matching TRBD1 (10 bases). In germline, CDR1 is SNHLY, CDR2 FYNNEI. This CDR3 contains 15 residues. The chain's CDR3 is CANSGGTGEADTQYF. The CDR3 region has the DNA TGTGCTAACAGCGGGGGGACAGGGGAGGCAGATACGCAGTATTTT.

This clone was counted between two and nine times. CDR3 sequence: CASSPQSGTNTEAFF. In DNA form, the CDR3 reads TGTGCCAGCTCACCCCAGTCAGGGACGAACACTGAAGCTTTCTTT. V gene TRBV18 combines with J gene TRBJ1-1; TRBD1 might be the D (5 bases). This CDR3 is built from 15 residues. The ends were cut back, 3 bases at V and 1 base at J, with 12 bases in the middle. The germline V gene has CDR1 KGHSH and CDR2 LQKENI.

This chain connects TRBV10-1 to TRBJ2-7; the match to TRBD2 covers 10 bases. CDR3 length: 19 amino acids. Germline CDR1 is WNHNN and CDR2 is SYGVQD (reference sequence). The J segment lost 0 bases and the V segment lost 2 bases, leaving 13 bases of the junction unmatched. The CDR3 spells CASSERYSGGYYSSYEQYF. The CDR3 DNA follows: TGCGCCAGCAGTGAGCGTTATAGCGGGGGGTATTATTCCTCCTACGAGCAGTACTTC.

This chain joins TRBV21-1 and TRBJ1-5; the D call TRBD1 from the table was never checked on the DNA. TRBV21-1 constitutes a pseudogene. The CDR3 runs 18 residues. The CDR3 region has the DNA TGTGCCAGCAGCAAACACCGGACAATCTTAGGACCCAATCAGCCCCAGCATTTT. Protein: CASSKHRTILGPNQPQHF.

The rearrangement joins TRBV2 to TRBJ1-2; tentatively, D is TRBD1 (5 bases). CDR3 size: 14 residues. The germline V gene has CDR1 SNHLY and CDR2 FYNNEI. V shed 2 bases and J shed 3 bases, with 10 bases lying between them. The CDR3 nucleotides read TGTGCCAGCAGTGAAAGGGGAAGGGACTATGGCTACACCTTC. Translated: CASSERGRDYGYTF.

The V and J genes are TRBV5-1 and TRBJ2-1; a weak D match, TRBD1 (5 bases). Germline values: CDR1 SGHRS, CDR2 YFSETQ. This CDR3 comprises 19 residues. V was clipped by 0 bases and J by 0 bases, with 19 bases between them. In nucleotides, the CDR3 is TGCGCCAGCAGCTTGGACACAGGAGAGCCCTATAACTCCTACAATGAGCAGTTCTTC. Its translation is CASSLDTGEPYNSYNEQFF.

This chain uses TRBV6-1 with TRBJ1-3, with no clear D. This CDR3 is built from 15 residues. V was shortened by 4 bases and J by 3 bases, with 13 bases between the two germline ends. CDR1 and CDR2 (germline): MNHNS, SASEGT. The chain's CDR3 is CASSVSGYDGNTIYF. CDR3 in DNA: TGTGCCAGCAGTGTAAGTGGCTACGATGGAAACACCATATATTTT.

This clone was recorded a few times. This chain uses TRBV15 with TRBJ2-3; a possible D gene is TRBD1 (6 bases). The CDR3 totals 17 residues. Germline lookup yields CDR1 LNHNV and CDR2 YYDKDF (reference sequence). V dropped 3 bases and J dropped 6 bases, with 22 bases sitting between them. The CDR3 DNA is TGTGCCACCAGCAGGGGGATAAAGTCGACAGGCCCCGATACGCAGTATTTT. The encoded protein is CATSRGIKSTGPDTQYF. The whole variable domain, filled in from reference TRBV15 and TRBJ2-3, reads DAMVIQNPRYQVTQFGKPVTLSCSQTLNHNVMYWYQQKSSQAPKLLFHYYDKDFNNEADTPDNFQSRRPNTSFCFLDIRSPGLGDTAMYLCATSRGIKSTGPDTQYFGPGTRLTVL.

The chain carries TRBV11-2 and TRBJ1-2; 8 nucleotides align to TRBD1. V lost 5 bases, J lost 4 bases, and 9 bases stayed unmatched. Germline CDR1 is SGHAT and CDR2 is FQNNGV. The CDR3 is 15 residues long. CDR3 residues: CASSGAAGGVYGYTF. CDR3 coding DNA: TGTGCCAGCAGCGGGGCCGCAGGGGGCGTCTATGGCTACACCTTC.

Points on this clone: A read error may produce the germline difference seen at one junction end. The chain joins TRBV5-1 to TRBJ1-2; no firm D call. The germline V gene has CDR1 SGHRS and CDR2 YFSETQ. The CDR3 is 12 residues long. The CDR3 coding sequence is TGCGCCAGCAGCTTGGAGGGAGGTGCGGCAGACTTC. Amino acid sequence: CASSLEGGAADF.

This chain connects TRBV6-1 to TRBJ2-7; no reliable D call. CDR1 is MNHNS, CDR2 SASEGT, per germline. The CDR3 sequence is 13 residues long. V lost 7 bases, J lost 2 bases, and 12 bases lay in between. CDR3 region: CASIDIAPYEQYF. The CDR3 DNA sequence: TGTGCCAGCATTGACATAGCACCCTACGAGCAGTACTTC.

This clone was picked up one time. The chain uses TRBV7-9 and TRBJ1-1; D is unclear. Germline assignment: CDR1 SEHNR and CDR2 FQNEAQ (reference sequence). The V and J ends lost 4 bases and 4 bases respectively, with 7 bases between them. This CDR3 contains 12 residues. CDR3 region: CASSSQTTEAFF. DNA of the CDR3: TGTGCCAGCAGCTCACAGACCACTGAAGCTTTCTTT.

In DNA, the CDR3 is TGTGCCAGCAGACGGGTAGGGGGAGGCTACGAGCAGTACTTC. Translated, it gives CASRRVGGGYEQYF. The V and J genes are TRBV6-5 and TRBJ2-7, with D perhaps matching TRBD1 or TRBD2 (6 bases each). The V end was cut by 6 bases, the J end by 3 bases, with 15 bases between. Germline CDR1 reads MNHEY; CDR2 reads SVGAGI. The CDR3 has 14 residues.

J is TRBJ2-7 and V is TRBV4-1; D is tentatively TRBD1 or TRBD2 (5 bases each). V was pared by 0 bases and J by 2 bases, with 14 bases between. CDR3 length: 16 amino acids. CDR1 is MGHRA, CDR2 YSYEKL, per germline. CDR3 bases: TGCGCCAGCAGCCAAGAGCCGGGGCGTAGACCCTACGAGCAGTACTTC. It codes for CASSQEPGRRPYEQYF.

This rearrangement joins TRBV10-3 to TRBJ2-7; D is unresolved. The CDR3 totals 13 residues. Trimming stripped 3 bases from V and 6 bases from J, with 12 bases between. Germline lookup yields CDR1 ENHRY and CDR2 SYGVKD. CDR3 sequence reads: CAISDKPSLEQYF. The CDR3 DNA reads as TGTGCCATCAGTGATAAACCGAGCCTCGAGCAGTACTTC.

The chain links TRBV19 to TRBJ2-3; 9 bases are shared with TRBD1. Germline assignment: CDR1 LNHDA and CDR2 SQIVND (reference sequence). V lost 10 bases, J lost 4 bases, and 12 bases stayed unmatched. This CDR3 has 15 residues. The CDR3 here is CATVRRDRVSDTQYF. In DNA form, the CDR3 reads TGTGCCACGGTACGCCGGGACAGGGTATCAGATACGCAGTATTTT.

The chain links TRBV19 to TRBJ2-1; 7 bases align to TRBD2. Germline CDR1 LNHDA, CDR2 SQIVND (reference sequence). The V segment lost 5 bases and the J segment 12 bases; nucleotides outside the gene matches: 7. The CDR3 spans 12 residues. The CDR3 loop reads CASSVPGGGQFF. CDR3 in DNA: TGTGCCAGTAGTGTCCCCGGCGGGGGGCAGTTCTTC. Supplemented by reference TRBV19 and TRBJ2-1, the full variable domain reads DGGITQSPKYLFRKEGQNVTLSCEQNLNHDAMYWYRQDPGQGLRLIYYSQIVNDFQKGDIAEGYSVSREKKESFPLTVTSAQKNPTAFYLCASSVPGGGQFFGPGTRLTVL.

This chain connects TRBV6-1 to TRBJ2-7; a possible D gene is TRBD1 (5 bases). Trimming shortened V by 6 bases and J by 1 base, and 13 bases separated the two germline ends. This CDR3 contains 14 residues. Germline CDR1 is MNHNS and CDR2 is SASEGT. The CDR3 is CASRAMDISYEQYF. The DNA of the CDR3 is TGTGCCAGCAGGGCCATGGACATATCCTACGAGCAGTACTTC.